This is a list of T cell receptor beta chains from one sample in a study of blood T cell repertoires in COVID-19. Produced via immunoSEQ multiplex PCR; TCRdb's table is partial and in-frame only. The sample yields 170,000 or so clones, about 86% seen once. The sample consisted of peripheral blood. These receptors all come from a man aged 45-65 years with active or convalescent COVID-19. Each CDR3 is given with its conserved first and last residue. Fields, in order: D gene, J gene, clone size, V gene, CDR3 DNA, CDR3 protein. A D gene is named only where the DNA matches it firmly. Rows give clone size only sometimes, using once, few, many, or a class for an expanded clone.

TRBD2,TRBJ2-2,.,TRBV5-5,TGTGCCAGCGGCCCCGCCCCCGCTAGCGGGAGGAGCACCGGGGAGCTGTTTTTT,CASGPAPASGRSTGELFF
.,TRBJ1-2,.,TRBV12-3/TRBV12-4,TGTGCCAGCAGTTTAGCCCGGGATGGTGGCTACACCTTC,CASSLARDGGYTF
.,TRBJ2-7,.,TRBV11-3,TGTGCCAGCAGCACATCGGTCGGGCAGGGCTACGAGCAGTACTTC,CASSTSVGQGYEQYF
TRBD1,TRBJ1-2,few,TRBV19,TGTGCCAGTAGCCTTGGGACAGGGAATGGCTACACCTTC,CASSLGTGNGYTF
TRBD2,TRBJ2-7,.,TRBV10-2,TGCGCCAGTGCGAAGGGGACGGCGGGGGGGCGCGAGCAGTACTTC,CASAKGTAGGREQYF
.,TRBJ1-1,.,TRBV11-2,TGTGCCAGCAAGGGGCTGGGGGGTAAACCTTTCTTT,CASKGLGGKPFF
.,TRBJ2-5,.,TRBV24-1,TGTGCCACCAGTGATCCTTACGGACAGAATATAGGACAAGAGACCCAGTACTTC,CATSDPYGQNIGQETQYF
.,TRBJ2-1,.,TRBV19,TGTGCCAGTAAAATAACGGGAAGTACCTACAATGAGCAGTTCTTC,CASKITGSTYNEQFF
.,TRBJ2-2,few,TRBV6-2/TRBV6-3,TGTGCCAGCAGTTACGACTACGTTACCGGGGAGCTGTTTTTT,CASSYDYVTGELFF
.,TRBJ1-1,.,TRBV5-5,TGTGCCAGCAGCTTGTACACGAACACTGAAGCTTTCTTT,CASSLYTNTEAFF
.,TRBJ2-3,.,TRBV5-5,TGTGCCAGCAGCCCCCTGGATACGCAGTATTTT,CASSPLDTQYF
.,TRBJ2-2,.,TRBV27,TGTGCCAGCAGTATGAGATTCCGAGCCGGGGAGCTGTTTTTT,CASSMRFRAGELFF
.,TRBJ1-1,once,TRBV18,TGTGCCAGCTCACCACCGTCCGTGAACACTGAAGCTTTCTTT,CASSPPSVNTEAFF
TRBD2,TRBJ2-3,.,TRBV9,TGTGCCAGCAGCGTAGTAGGGGGACTAGCCTCAGATACGCAGTATTTT,CASSVVGGLASDTQYF
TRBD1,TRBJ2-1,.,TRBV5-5,TGTGCCAGCAGGTCTACAGGGGAGTACTACAATGAGCAGTTCTTC,CASRSTGEYYNEQFF
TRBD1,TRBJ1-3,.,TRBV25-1,TGTGCCAGCAGCCCTAGGACAGGGAATGGAAACACCATATATTTT,CASSPRTGNGNTIYF
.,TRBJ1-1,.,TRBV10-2,TGCGCCAGCAGTGAGTCTGCGGCGCCACAGAACACTGAAGCTTTCTTT,CASSESAAPQNTEAFF
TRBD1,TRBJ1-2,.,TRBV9,TGTGCCAGCAGCGCGGGGACAGGGTCGATGAATGGCTACACCTTC,CASSAGTGSMNGYTF
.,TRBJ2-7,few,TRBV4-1,TGCGCCAGCAGCCACCGGGACACGGAAGAGTACGAGCAGTACTTC,CASSHRDTEEYEQYF
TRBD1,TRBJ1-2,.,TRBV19,TGTGCCAGTAGATCAAGGACAGGGGGGAACTATGGCTACACCTTC,CASRSRTGGNYGYTF
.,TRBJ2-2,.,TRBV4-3,TGCGCCAGCAGCCAACTCAACACCGGGGAGCTGTTTTTT,CASSQLNTGELFF
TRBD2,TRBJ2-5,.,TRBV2,TGTGCCAGCCGGACTAGCGGGGGGCATCAAGAGACCCAGTACTTC,CASRTSGGHQETQYF
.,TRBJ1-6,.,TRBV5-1,TGCGCCAGCAGCTCACAGGGACCAAATTCACCCCTCCACTTT,CASSSQGPNSPLHF
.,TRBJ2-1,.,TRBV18,TGTGCCAGCTCACCACCAACCGGGTCCTACTCCAATGAGCAGTTCTTC,CASSPPTGSYSNEQFF
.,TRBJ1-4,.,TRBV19,TGTGCCAGTCTGGGCCGGGACACCAAGTCATCAACTAATGAAAAACTGTTTTTT,CASLGRDTKSSTNEKLFF
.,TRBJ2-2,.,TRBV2,TGTGCCAGCAGAGCTCGGCGGGTTAACACCGGGGAGCTGTTTTTT,CASRARRVNTGELFF
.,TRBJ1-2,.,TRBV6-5,TGTGCCAGCAGTTCCACTGGGGCAGGTGGCTACACCTTC,CASSSTGAGGYTF
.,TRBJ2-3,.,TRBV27,TGTGCCAGCAGGCTGGACTCCTCGGATACGCAGTATTTT,CASRLDSSDTQYF
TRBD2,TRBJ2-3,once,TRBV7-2,TGTGCCAGCAGCTTAGGGGGACTAGCGGGGGGAAATCAGTATTTT,CASSLGGLAGGNQYF
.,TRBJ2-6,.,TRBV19,TGTGCCAGTAGGACCGACTTAGCTGGGGCCAACGTCCTGACTTTC,CASRTDLAGANVLTF
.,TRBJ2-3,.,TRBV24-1,TGTGCCACCAGTGATTTAGGGGGGGGAACAGATACGCAGTATTTT,CATSDLGGGTDTQYF
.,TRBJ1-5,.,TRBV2,TGTGCCAGCAGTGAAGCCAGCGGGAGCAATCAGCCCCAGCATTTT,CASSEASGSNQPQHF
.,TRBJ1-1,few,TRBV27,TGTGCCAGCAGTGATCTTAAGGGAGGCACTGAAGCTTTCTTT,CASSDLKGGTEAFF
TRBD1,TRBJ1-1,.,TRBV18,TGTGCCAGCTCACTACAGGGGGCTCGGGACACTGAAGCTTTCTTT,CASSLQGARDTEAFF
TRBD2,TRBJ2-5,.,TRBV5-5,TGTGCCAGCAACTCAGCGGGAGGACTTCCGGAGACCCAGTACTTC,CASNSAGGLPETQYF
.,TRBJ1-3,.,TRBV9,TGTGCCAGCAGCGTAGCGGGGGTAGGGACCGACTCTGGAAACACCATATATTTT,CASSVAGVGTDSGNTIYF
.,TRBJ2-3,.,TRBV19,TGTGCCAGTAGCCACAGGACAGATACGCAGTATTTT,CASSHRTDTQYF
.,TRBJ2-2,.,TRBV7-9,TGTGCCAGCAGCTTGCGGGTCAACACCGGGGAGCTGTTTTTT,CASSLRVNTGELFF
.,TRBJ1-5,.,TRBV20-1,TGCAGTGCTAGTAAACGGGGAAATCAGCCCCAGCATTTT,CSASKRGNQPQHF
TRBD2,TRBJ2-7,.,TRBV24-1,TGTGCCACCAGTGCAGCGGGATTCTACGAGCAGTACTTC,CATSAAGFYEQYF
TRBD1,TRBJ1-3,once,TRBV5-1,TGCGCCAGCAGCCAGGGGGCATCTGGAAACACCATATATTTT,CASSQGASGNTIYF
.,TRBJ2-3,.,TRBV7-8,TGTGCCAGCAGCTCGCCCCAGTCTAGCACAGATACGCAGTATTTT,CASSSPQSSTDTQYF
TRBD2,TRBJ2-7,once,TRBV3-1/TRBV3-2,TGTGCCAGCAGCCAAGCGGGGGGACTAGTGGTTTTC,CASSQAGGLVVF
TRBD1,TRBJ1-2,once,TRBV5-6,TGTGCCAGCAGCAGAGCCGGGACAGACTATGGCTACACCTTC,CASSRAGTDYGYTF
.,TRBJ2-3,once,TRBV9,TGTGCCAGCAGCGTAGATCCTAGCGACACAGATACGCAGTATTTT,CASSVDPSDTDTQYF
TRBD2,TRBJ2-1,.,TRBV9,TGTGCCAGCAGCGGTGGGACTAGCGGGGTCTTCGCAGTGAAGTTCTTC,CASSGGTSGVFAVKFF
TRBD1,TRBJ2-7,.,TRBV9,TGTGCCAGCAGCGAAGACAGGGGGGCTTACGAGCAGTACTTC,CASSEDRGAYEQYF